This TCR beta chain was documented in a study of T cell repertoires in cytomegalovirus infection. TCRdb ran MiXCR on the reads and lists one entry per CDR3 protein. The data hold a few hundred thousand distinct CDR3 sequences, with roughly an eighth observed a single time. V was pared by 10 bases and J by 6 bases, with 14 bases between. The germline V gene has CDR1 SGHRS and CDR2 YFSETQ. The CDR3 contains 12 residues. This clonotype was seen only a few times. The receptor was derived from a human donor in good health (CMV status not recorded). Some clones in this sample may be carry-over from other donors' samples. The source material was PBMCs. V and J are TRBV5-1 and TRBJ2-1; D remains ambiguous. The CDR3 protein is CARRPFGNEQFF. Here the CDR3 DNA reads TGCGCCCGACGTCCCTTCGGCAATGAGCAGTTCTTC.